This T cell receptor (beta chain) originates from a study of HIV-infected patients and healthy controls. Points from the study as a whole: HIV+ repertoires were severely depleted of MAIT alpha-chain CDR3s, unlike healthy controls. Significantly higher mean Gini indices appeared in HIV-infected repertoires, possibly reflecting oligoclonality.

The CDR3 is made up of 11 amino acids. From germline, CDR1 is SGHRS and CDR2 YFSETQ. Deletions cut 5 bases from V and 4 bases from J, with 6 bases between. 400 to 550 ng RNA was reverse transcribed with alpha and beta constant-region primers. Each of the alpha and beta chains got its own library through chain-specific third strand synthesis with indices. The cDNA received a 5' RACE adapter containing a random hexamer plus an SP2 sequencing primer site. TCRdb reprocessed the 5' RACE reads via MiXCR and lists one record per CDR3 protein. The sample shows 15,000 to 20,000 distinct CDR3 sequences, about 8.9% of them seen only once. This clonotype showed up many times. The antigen is undetermined. No cell fractionation was done, so the repertoire covers all unsorted peripheral blood T cells.

This sequence originates from an adult in good health. The chain recombines TRBV5-1 with TRBJ1-1, with D unclear. What was sequenced was blood. The CDR3 bases are TGCGCCAGCAGTACCGGCACTGAAGCTTTCTTT. Translated: CASSTGTEAFF.